What follows are 8 T cell receptor beta chains derived from one specimen sequenced in a study of blood T cell repertoires in COVID-19. Clones were sequenced by immunoSEQ multiplex PCR, and TCRdb holds only the in-frame ones, with some missing. The repertoire consists of 200,000 or so clones, with over 75% occurring once and the leading ten covering approximately 7.3%. Material for sequencing was PBMCs or T cells enriched from blood (not recorded which). Source of these receptors: a man younger than 40 in a cohort exposed to, infected with or recovered from COVID-19 (not recorded which).

V is TRBV7-9 and J is TRBJ2-7; possibly TRBD2 for D (5 bases). Germline V gene data show CDR1 as SEHNR and CDR2 as FQNEAQ (reference sequence). This CDR3 region has 16 residues. V was shortened by 7 bases and J by 5 bases, with 24 bases between the two germline ends. CDR3 DNA sequence: TGTGCCAGCACGGGTTCGGGGAGTCCCTTGAATGACGAGCAGTACTTC. Its translation is CASTGSGSPLNDEQYF.

The chain is built from TRBV5-1 and TRBJ1-5; possible D gene TRBD1, 5 bases. Germline lookup yields CDR1 SGHRS and CDR2 YFSETQ. With 0 bases removed from V and 6 bases from J, the gap between germline ends came to 10 bases. CDR3 length equals 14 residues. This CDR3 reads CASSLEGRGQPQHF. CDR3 DNA sequence: TGCGCCAGCAGCTTGGAGGGGCGAGGTCAGCCCCAGCATTTT.

The V gene is TRBV2, the J gene TRBJ1-1; 8 bases fit TRBD1. Per the germline V gene, CDR1 is SNHLY and CDR2 is FYNNEI. The trim removed 8 bases at V and 6 bases at J, leaving 5 bases unmatched. The CDR3 spans 12 residues. The CDR3 sequence: CASLTGAAEAFF. The CDR3, as DNA: TGTGCCAGCCTGACAGGGGCCGCTGAAGCTTTCTTT.

CDR3 residues: CATSDGQGVQETQYF. The CDR3 nucleotides are TGTGCCACCAGTGATGGACAGGGGGTCCAAGAGACCCAGTACTTC. The chain couples TRBV24-1 to TRBJ2-5; 10 bases line up with TRBD1. Germline V gene sequence: CDR1 KGHDR, CDR2 SFDVKD. The CDR3 covers 15 residues. The V segment lost 3 bases and the J segment 1 base; nucleotides outside the gene matches: 1.

The chain combines TRBV27 with TRBJ1-4; TRBD1 might be the D (5 bases). There are 16 residues in the CDR3. CDR1 is MNHEY and CDR2 is SMNVEV in the germline V gene (reference sequence). Trimming took off 4 bases at V and 5 bases at J, with 17 bases between the two ends. The CDR3 loop reads CASSSKRGGENEKLFF. For the CDR3, the DNA is TGTGCCAGCAGTTCGAAGCGGGGGGGAGAAAATGAAAAACTGTTTTTT.

The chain employs TRBV7-2 and TRBJ2-7; a weak D match, TRBD2 (6 bases). CDR1 SGHTA and CDR2 FQGNSA come from the germline V gene. The CDR3 has 13 amino acids. V was trimmed by 5 bases and J by 7 bases, leaving 15 bases between them. CDR3 amino acids: CASSRDSRGEQYF. The CDR3 DNA follows: TGTGCCAGCAGCAGGGACTCCCGAGGAGAGCAGTACTTC.

The chain uses TRBV27 and TRBJ1-4; D is uncertain. CDR3 length equals 14 residues. Germline loops: CDR1 MNHEY, CDR2 SMNVEV (reference sequence). The germline V and J ends were trimmed by 5 bases and 8 bases, with 15 bases remaining between them. The CDR3 DNA follows: TGTGCCAGCAGTCAGGACCGCGGGCGGGAAAAACTGTTTTTT. Translating it yields CASSQDRGREKLFF.

This sequence joins TRBV5-4 and TRBJ2-3, with D possibly matching TRBD2 (6 bases). This CDR3 region has 16 residues. Germline CDR1 reads SGHNT; CDR2 reads YYREEE (reference sequence). V was shortened by 3 bases and J by 6 bases, with 20 bases between the two germline ends. For the CDR3, the DNA is TGTGCCAGCAGCTCAAAGGCCATACCGGGAGCGGATACGCAGTATTTT. Translated: CASSSKAIPGADTQYF.